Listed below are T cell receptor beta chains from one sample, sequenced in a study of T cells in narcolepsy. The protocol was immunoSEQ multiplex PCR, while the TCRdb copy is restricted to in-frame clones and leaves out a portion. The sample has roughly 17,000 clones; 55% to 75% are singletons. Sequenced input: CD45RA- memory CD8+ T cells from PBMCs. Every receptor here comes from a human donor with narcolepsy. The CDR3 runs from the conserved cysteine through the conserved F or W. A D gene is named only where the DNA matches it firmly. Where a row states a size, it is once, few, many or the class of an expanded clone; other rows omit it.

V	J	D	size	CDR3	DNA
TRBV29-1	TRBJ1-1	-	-	CSVDGMRTFQNTEAFF	TGCAGCGTTGACGGAATGAGGACATTCCAGAACACTGAAGCTTTCTTT
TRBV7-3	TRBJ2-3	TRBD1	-	CASSSFDRGLTDTQYF	TGTGCCAGCAGCTCCTTCGACAGGGGTCTTACAGATACGCAGTATTTT
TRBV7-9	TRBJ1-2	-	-	CASSSDYGYTF	TGTGCCAGCAGCTCCGACTATGGCTACACCTTC
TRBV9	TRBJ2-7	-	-	CASSPLLGTHEQYF	TGTGCCAGCAGCCCACTGTTAGGGACCCACGAGCAGTACTTC
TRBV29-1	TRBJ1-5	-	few	CSVETGAGQPQHF	TGCAGCGTTGAGACCGGGGCAGGACAGCCCCAGCATTTT
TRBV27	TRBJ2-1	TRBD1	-	CASSLSRTGTYNEQFF	TGTGCCAGCAGTTTATCGCGGACAGGGACCTACAATGAGCAGTTCTTC
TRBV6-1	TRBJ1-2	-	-	CASSLTGNYGYTF	TGTGCCAGCAGCCTAACAGGGAACTATGGCTACACCTTC
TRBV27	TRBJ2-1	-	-	CASSLSTSRYNEQFF	TGTGCCAGCAGTCTCTCGACTAGTCGCTACAATGAGCAGTTCTTC
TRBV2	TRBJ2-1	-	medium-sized	CASGGLYNEQFF	TGTGCCAGCGGGGGGCTATACAATGAGCAGTTCTTC
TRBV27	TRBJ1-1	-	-	CASSPGGGRPEAFF	TGTGCCAGCAGTCCTGGGGGAGGCCGCCCTGAAGCTTTCTTT
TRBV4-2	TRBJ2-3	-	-	CASSQVSGRGSTDTQYF	TGTGCCAGCAGCCAAGTTTCGGGACGAGGAAGCACAGATACGCAGTATTTT
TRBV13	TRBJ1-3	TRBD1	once	CASSLQGALDGNTIYF	TGTGCCAGCAGCTTACAGGGGGCCCTAGACGGAAACACCATATATTTT
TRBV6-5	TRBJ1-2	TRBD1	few	CASSYGQGGWWGYTF	TGTGCCAGCAGTTACGGACAGGGGGGTTGGTGGGGCTACACCTTC
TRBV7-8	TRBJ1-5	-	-	CASSLAGQTFNQPQHF	TGTGCCAGCAGCTTAGCCGGACAGACATTCAATCAGCCCCAGCATTTT
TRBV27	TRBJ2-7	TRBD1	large	CASSYGTGHYEQYF	TGTGCCAGCAGTTACGGGACAGGTCACTACGAGCAGTACTTC
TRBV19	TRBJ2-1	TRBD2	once	CASSIVPSGLYNEQFF	TGTGCCAGTAGTATAGTCCCTAGCGGGCTATACAATGAGCAGTTCTTC
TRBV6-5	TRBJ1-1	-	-	CATSHNTEAFF	TGTGCTACATCTCACAACACTGAAGCTTTCTTT
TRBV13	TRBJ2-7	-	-	CASRRGGRGFSYEQYF	TGTGCCAGCAGAAGGGGAGGCAGGGGGTTCTCCTACGAGCAGTACTTC
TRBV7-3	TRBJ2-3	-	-	CASSHEGRSGGTDTQYF	TGTGCCAGCAGCCACGAAGGGAGAAGCGGTGGCACAGATACGCAGTATTTT
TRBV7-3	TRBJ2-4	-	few	CASSLGASESPKNIQYF	TGTGCCAGCAGCTTAGGGGCTAGCGAGAGCCCTAAAAACATTCAGTACTTC
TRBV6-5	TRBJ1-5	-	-	CASSFSRAQPQHF	TGTGCCAGCAGTTTCTCACGGGCTCAGCCCCAGCATTTT
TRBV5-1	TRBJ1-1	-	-	CASSLSTEAFF	TGCGCCAGCAGCTTAAGCACTGAAGCTTTCTTT
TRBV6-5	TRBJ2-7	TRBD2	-	CASSFSGEGVLSEQYF	TGTGCCAGCAGTTTCTCCGGGGAGGGCGTATTATCCGAGCAGTACTTC
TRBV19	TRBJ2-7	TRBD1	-	CASSPARGHNEQYF	TGTGCCAGTAGTCCAGCCAGGGGGCATAACGAGCAGTACTTC
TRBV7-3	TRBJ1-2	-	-	CASSPNFRSGTASFYGYTF	TGTGCCAGCAGCCCCAATTTTCGATCCGGGACTGCCTCTTTCTATGGCTACACCTTC
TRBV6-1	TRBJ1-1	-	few	CASSYFQNTEAFF	TGTGCCAGCAGTTATTTTCAGAACACTGAAGCTTTCTTT
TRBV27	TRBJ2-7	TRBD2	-	CASSLWAGDHEQYF	TGTGCCAGCAGTTTATGGGCGGGGGACCACGAGCAGTACTTC
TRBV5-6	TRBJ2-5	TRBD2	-	CASSLSGREQYF	TGTGCCAGCAGTCTTAGCGGGCGGGAGCAGTACTTC
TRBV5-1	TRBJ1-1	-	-	CASSLAGASNTAEAFF	TGCGCCAGCAGCTTGGCCGGGGCGTCGAACACTGCTGAAGCTTTCTTT
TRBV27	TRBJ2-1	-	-	CASSRDSYNEQFF	TGTGCCAGCAGTCGGGACTCCTACAATGAGCAGTTCTTC
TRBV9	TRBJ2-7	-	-	CASSVGFADSYEQYF	TGTGCCAGCAGCGTGGGCTTCGCGGACTCCTACGAGCAGTACTTC
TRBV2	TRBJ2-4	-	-	CASSEGRNLNIQYF	TGTGCCAGCAGTGAGGGCAGGAATTTGAACATTCAGTACTTC
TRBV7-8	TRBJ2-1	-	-	CASSPSVALLYNEQFF	TGTGCCAGCAGCCCATCGGTAGCACTACTTTACAATGAGCAGTTCTTC
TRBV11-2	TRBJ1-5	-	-	CASSLSSGHGNQPQHF	TGTGCCAGCAGCTTATCGTCGGGACACGGCAATCAGCCCCAGCATTTT
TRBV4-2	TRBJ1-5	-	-	CASRTQGNSNQPQHF	TGTGCCAGCAGAACTCAGGGGAATAGCAATCAGCCCCAGCATTTT
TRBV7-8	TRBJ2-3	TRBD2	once	CASSPNSGGTSTDTQYF	TGTGCCAGCAGCCCGAATAGCGGGGGTACTAGCACAGATACGCAGTATTTT